This note documents a single T cell receptor (beta chain) sequence. Primers for the PCR totalled 60 Vbeta and 13 Jbeta. Some clones are missing from TCRdb's copy, which holds only in-frame ones; the method was immunoSEQ multiplex PCR. This table holds 210,000 or so clones, approximately 83% found once. This sample was taken from a study of cytomegalovirus exposure and HLA in healthy donors. The germline CDR1 and CDR2 sequences are MNHEY and SVGAGI. Trimming removed 6 bases at V and 6 bases at J, with 14 bases between. The CDR3 consists of 13 residues. The sequence derives from a boy aged 2 to 10 in good health and CMV-seronegative. The sample comprised PBMCs. This chain joins TRBV6-5 and TRBJ1-2; D may be TRBD1 (6 bases). CDR3 protein: CASSRGGLDGYTF. CDR3 coding DNA: TGTGCCAGCAGCCGCGGGGGGCTGGATGGCTACACCTTC.